The 10 T cell receptor beta chains given below trace back to one sample, sequenced in a study of T cell responses to AZD1222 COVID-19 vaccine. The assay was immunoSEQ multiplex PCR, and TCRdb's table has in-frame clones only and misses some. The repertoire has more than 250,000 clones, roughly 93% of them found once; the top ten carry around 0.58%. Here the sequenced sample was peripheral blood, taken on day 0 of AZD1222 vaccination. These receptors all stem from an adult in good health.

This rearrangement joins TRBV6-5 to TRBJ2-3; no definite D call. In germline, CDR1 is MNHEY, CDR2 SVGAGI. This CDR3 has 15 amino acids. V lost 8 bases to trimming and J lost 2 bases, with 17 bases between them. The DNA of the CDR3 is TGTGCCAGCCTCGAGGTGGTAGGGATCACAGATACGCAGTATTTT. It translates to CASLEVVGITDTQYF.

In this sample, this clone turned up once. The chain is built from TRBV7-6 and TRBJ2-7; D unclear. V was cut by 2 bases and J by 3 bases, with 14 bases left in between. CDR3 length equals 15 residues. Germline loops: CDR1 SGHVS, CDR2 FNYEAQ. CDR3 protein: CASSLSGSPSYEQYF. CDR3 bases: TGTGCCAGCAGCTTATCGGGCTCCCCGAGCTACGAGCAGTACTTC. The whole variable domain, filled in from reference TRBV7-6 and TRBJ2-7, reads GAGVSQSPRYKVTKRGQDVALRCDPISGHVSLYWYRQALGQGPEFLTYFNYEAQQDKSGLPNDRFSAERPEGSISTLTIQRTEQRDSAMYRCASSLSGSPSYEQYFGPGTRLTVT.

The chain couples TRBV28 to TRBJ2-1; possibly TRBD1 or TRBD2 for D (5 bases each). Per germline, CDR1 MDHEN and CDR2 SYDVKM. The germline V and J ends were trimmed by 4 bases and 7 bases, with 8 bases remaining between them. The CDR3 is 12 amino acids. The CDR3 bases are TGTGCCAGCAGTTGGGGGTGGAATGAGCAGTTCTTC. The encoded protein is CASSWGWNEQFF.

The DNA for the CDR3 is TGTGCCAGCAGCTTCAGGGACAGGGGGCCGGAAGGCTACACCTTC. This translates into CASSFRDRGPEGYTF. The genes are TRBV7-9 and TRBJ1-2; TRBD1 agrees at 12 bases. Losses at the gene ends were 3 bases for V and 8 bases for J; bases not matched to a gene: 7. Germline CDR1 is SEHNR and CDR2 is FQNEAQ (reference sequence). The CDR3 length is 15 residues.

The rearrangement links TRBV2 to TRBJ1-6; the match to TRBD1 covers 11 bases. Trimming cost V 4 bases and J 2 bases; bases outside gene matches: 4. Germline-derived CDR1 and CDR2 are SNHLY and FYNNEI. The CDR3 is made up of 17 amino acids. The CDR3 coding sequence is TGTGCCAGCAGTGGGGGACAGGGGGGGACCTATAATTCACCCCTCCACTTT. Encoded protein: CASSGGQGGTYNSPLHF.

V usage is TRBV5-6 and J usage is TRBJ2-7; 12 positions agree with TRBD2. Germline-derived CDR1 and CDR2 are SGHDT and YYEEEE. With V trimmed by 0 bases and J by 0 bases, 1 base remained unmatched. The CDR3 contains 16 residues. CDR3 DNA: TGTGCCAGCAGCTTGGGGACTAGCGGGGCCTCCTACGAGCAGTACTTC. It translates to CASSLGTSGASYEQYF. Using reference TRBV5-6 and TRBJ2-7 for the parts outside the CDR3, the full variable domain is DAGVTQSPTHLIKTRGQQVTLRCSPKSGHDTVSWYQQALGQGPQFIFQYYEEEERQRGNFPDRFSGHQFPNYSSELNVNALLLGDSALYLCASSLGTSGASYEQYFGPGTRLTVT.

The chain joins TRBV19 to TRBJ2-2, with 9 positions matching TRBD1. Germline loops: CDR1 LNHDA, CDR2 SQIVND (reference sequence). J was trimmed by 5 bases and V by 7 bases; bases with no gene match: 5. This CDR3 is 14 amino acids long. The CDR3, as DNA: TGTGCCAGTACTGACAGGGGGAGTACCGGGGAGCTGTTTTTT. Its translation is CASTDRGSTGELFF.

The chain couples TRBV10-3 to TRBJ2-7; D tentatively fits TRBD1 or TRBD2 (5 bases each). V shed 6 bases and J shed 5 bases, with 14 bases lying between them. The CDR3 has 13 amino acids. CDR1 ENHRY and CDR2 SYGVKD come from the germline V gene. The CDR3 coding sequence is TGTGCCATCAGCTCGGGACCCGAGGACGAGCAGTACTTC. This translates into CAISSGPEDEQYF.

This clone was counted once. The gene calls are TRBV7-8 and TRBJ2-7; TRBD2 matches at 7 bases. CDR3 length equals 17 residues. Germline CDR1 reads SGHVS; CDR2 reads FQNEAQ. Unmatched junction bases numbered 14, after V lost 1 base and J lost 5 bases. Written as DNA, the CDR3 is TGTGCCAGCAGCTTAGACAGGAGCGGGGTATCGGATGACGAGCAGTACTTC. This translates into CASSLDRSGVSDDEQYF.

The genes are TRBV4-2 and TRBJ2-1; TRBD2 matches at 8 bases. The germline gives CDR1 LGHNA, CDR2 YNFKEQ. V shed 4 bases and J 3 bases; nucleotides not matched to a gene: 5. This CDR3 has 15 residues. The CDR3 spells CASSPTGTSYNEQFF. The CDR3 region has the DNA TGTGCCAGCAGCCCAACCGGGACTAGCTACAATGAGCAGTTCTTC.